Shown below are 16 T cell receptor beta chains from a single sample sequenced in a study of cytomegalovirus exposure and HLA in healthy donors. The assay was immunoSEQ multiplex PCR, and TCRdb's table has in-frame clones only and misses some. This table holds roughly 50,000 clones, 75% to 95% found once. Sequencing was performed on PBMCs. Receptor source: a man aged 18 to 29 in good health and CMV-seronegative.

The gene calls are TRBV19 and TRBJ2-1, with 7 nucleotides matching TRBD2. The CDR3 contains 15 residues. Trimming removed 6 bases from V and 4 bases from J; junction bases left unmatched: 9. CDR1 is LNHDA and CDR2 is SQIVND in the germline V gene (reference sequence). CDR3 loop: CASSSGTTFYNEQFF. DNA for the CDR3: TGTGCCAGTAGCTCCGGGACTACCTTTTACAATGAGCAGTTCTTC.

The chain uses TRBV6-5 and TRBJ1-4; the D is unclear. V gave up 8 bases and J gave up 8 bases, with 21 bases separating them. Germline-derived CDR1 and CDR2 are MNHEY and SVGAGI. The CDR3 sequence is 15 residues long. The CDR3 is CASRPSGGGLEKLFF. The CDR3 DNA is TGTGCCAGCCGACCCTCTGGCGGAGGACTCGAAAAACTGTTTTTT.

The V and J genes are TRBV10-2 and TRBJ1-1; D is unclear. Germline lookup yields CDR1 WSHSY and CDR2 SAAADI. The CDR3 spans 12 residues. The V end lost 4 bases, the J end lost 4 bases, and 7 bases lay between the germline ends. The CDR3 sequence: CASSARSTEAFF. DNA of the CDR3: TGCGCCAGCAGTGCGAGGAGCACTGAAGCTTTCTTT.

This sequence joins TRBV5-1 and TRBJ2-7, with D tentatively TRBD1 (6 bases). Looked up from germline, CDR1 is SGHRS and CDR2 is YFSETQ. V dropped 3 bases and J dropped 7 bases, with 8 bases sitting between them. CDR3 size: 11 residues. CDR3 coding DNA: TGCGCCAGCAGCTCAGGGGATGAGCAGTACTTC. This encodes CASSSGDEQYF.

The V gene is TRBV13, the J gene TRBJ2-7; D might be TRBD1 (6 bases). The CDR3 totals 14 residues. V lost 1 base and J 2 bases, leaving 9 bases between the germline ends. Germline V gene sequence: CDR1 PRHDT, CDR2 FYEKMQ (reference sequence). In DNA, the CDR3 is TGTGCCAGCAGCTTAGAGGACAGCACCTACGAGCAGTACTTC. This translates into CASSLEDSTYEQYF.

CDR3 nucleotide sequence: TGTGCCAGCAGTCCCATTACGCGACAGGGTAGAAACGAGCAGTACTTC. Residues: CASSPITRQGRNEQYF. The chain has TRBV27 and TRBJ2-7; 7 bases map to TRBD1. The CDR3 is made up of 16 amino acids. V dropped 5 bases and J dropped 5; count of bases not matched to a gene: 15. Germline V gene sequence: CDR1 MNHEY, CDR2 SMNVEV (reference sequence).

The chain recombines TRBV11-2 with TRBJ2-7; 11 bases map to TRBD1. The CDR3 is 16 residues long. Germline trimming cut 1 base from V and 4 bases from J; bases unmatched to any gene: 6. Germline V lookup: CDR1 SGHAT, CDR2 FQNNGV. The CDR3 protein is CASSLAGTGGLYEQYF. CDR3 nucleotide sequence: TGTGCCAGCAGCTTAGCCGGGACAGGGGGACTTTACGAGCAGTACTTC.

The CDR3 here is CASSLVTLSEQFF. CDR3 nucleotide sequence: TGTGCCAGCAGCTTAGTAACACTATCGGAGCAGTTCTTC. The J gene is TRBJ2-1, the V gene TRBV11-2; no clear D. The ends were cut back, 1 base at V and 10 bases at J, with 11 bases in the middle. Germline assignment: CDR1 SGHAT and CDR2 FQNNGV. The CDR3 has 13 amino acids.

The chain has TRBV5-1 and TRBJ1-1; TRBD1 matches 7 bases. Germline trimming cut 0 bases from V and 10 bases from J; bases unmatched to any gene: 6. Germline V gene data show CDR1 as SGHRS and CDR2 as YFSETQ. This CDR3 is built from 13 residues. In DNA form, the CDR3 reads TGCGCCAGCAGCTTGGGACAGGGCGGGCGAGCTTTCTTT. Amino acids: CASSLGQGGRAFF.

The V and J genes are TRBV2 and TRBJ2-4; TRBD1 agrees at 8 bases. V lost 5 bases, J lost 3 bases, and 3 bases stayed unmatched. CDR1 and CDR2 from the germline V gene are SNHLY and FYNNEI. CDR3 length: 14 amino acids. The CDR3 is CASSRTGGKNIQYF. As DNA, the CDR3 is TGTGCCAGCAGTCGAACAGGGGGCAAAAACATTCAGTACTTC.

The chain is built from TRBV23-1 and TRBJ2-5, with D possibly being TRBD1 (6 bases). TRBV23-1 is sorted into the ORF group, with uncertain function. This CDR3 spans 18 amino acids. The V end was cut by 3 bases, the J end by 5 bases, with 25 bases between. CDR3 loop: CASSHSDSGHTFVETQYF. The CDR3 nucleotides read TGCGCCAGCAGTCACTCAGATTCGGGACACACGTTCGTGGAGACCCAGTACTTC.

The chain combines TRBV5-4 with TRBJ2-3; D might be TRBD1 (6 bases). CDR1 and CDR2 from the germline V gene are SGHNT and YYREEE (reference sequence). The CDR3 extends over 16 amino acids. The V gene lost 5 bases and the J gene lost 4 bases, with 20 bases spanning the gap. The CDR3 is CASSLRVGAPSDTQYF. In DNA form, the CDR3 reads TGTGCCAGCAGTTTACGGGTGGGGGCGCCCTCAGATACGCAGTATTTT.

This chain uses TRBV10-1 with TRBJ2-6, with 11 bases matching TRBD1. The CDR3 totals 18 residues. Germline loops: CDR1 WNHNN, CDR2 SYGVQD (reference sequence). Trimming took 4 bases from V and 1 from J; bases not matched to a gene: 6. The CDR3 region is CASSGGQGVLSGANVLTF. The CDR3 bases are TGCGCCAGCAGTGGGGGACAGGGGGTACTATCTGGGGCCAACGTCCTGACTTTC.

The gene calls are TRBV6-6 and TRBJ1-1; 9 bases map to TRBD1. The V segment lost 6 bases and the J segment 4 bases; nucleotides outside the gene matches: 6. CDR3 length equals 14 residues. Germline CDR1 and CDR2: MNHNY and SVGAGI (reference sequence). The CDR3 bases are TGTGCCAGCAGGCCGGGACAGGGAGGCACTGAAGCTTTCTTT. This codes for CASRPGQGGTEAFF.

The V and J genes are TRBV4-2 and TRBJ2-5; a possible D gene is TRBD2 (6 bases). This CDR3 region has 17 residues. Trimming removed 0 bases at V and 4 bases at J, with 18 bases between. Germline CDR1 LGHNA, CDR2 YNFKEQ. The CDR3 nucleotides are TGTGCCAGCAGCCAAGATCCCCCGCTAGCGCGAACAGAGACCCAGTACTTC. Translation gives CASSQDPPLARTETQYF.

The chain employs TRBV18 and TRBJ1-5, with TRBD1 as a possible D gene (6 bases). CDR3 length equals 13 residues. Germline CDR1 is KGHSH and CDR2 is LQKENI. The V end was cut by 3 bases, the J end by 4 bases, with 7 bases between. Here the CDR3 reads CASSPGQNQPQHF. In DNA, the CDR3 is TGTGCCAGCTCACCCGGACAGAATCAGCCCCAGCATTTT.